The present TCR beta chain was sequenced within a study of blood T cell repertoires in COVID-19. Only a few counts were recorded for this clone. Produced via immunoSEQ multiplex PCR; TCRdb's table is partial and in-frame only. Here the sample spans some 95,000 clones, roughly 72% being singletons. The ends were cut back, 1 base at V and 9 bases at J, with 13 bases in the middle. The CDR3 extends over 14 amino acids. Germline V CDR1 and CDR2: MDHEN, SYDVKM. This TCR derives from a man aged 65-85 years with acute or convalescent COVID-19. The genes are TRBV28 and TRBJ1-3; D is uncertain. The material sequenced was peripheral blood. This CDR3 is CASSLYPGSGTIYF. CDR3 coding DNA: TGTGCCAGCAGTTTATACCCTGGGTCGGGCACCATATATTTT.